The clone carrying this T cell receptor beta chain was picked up a small number of times. Its specificity is not known. Quantitative barcoded 5'-RACE was used to prepare TCR beta libraries. TCRdb redid the calling of the 5' RACE reads with MiXCR, one entry per CDR3 protein. The table lists a few hundred thousand distinct CDR3 sequences, roughly a tenth of them singletons. This CDR3 contains 13 residues. Trimming took off 2 bases at V and 1 base at J, with 5 bases between the two ends. Germline V gene lookup returns CDR1 LNHDA and CDR2 SQIVND (reference sequence). The record originates from a study of CD8 T cells in ankylosing spondylitis. Study-level points and caveats: A TCR beta motif of 7 to 9 highly homologous variants seemed to mark ankylosing spondylitis blood. Disease-associated clones were CD8+ and fairly uncommon in peripheral blood. Clones tied to disease were said to be significantly enriched in matched ankylosing spondylitis synovial fluid.

V is TRBV19 and J is TRBJ1-1; D remains unclear. Source material: blood, either unsorted or a sorted T cell fraction (not recorded which). The sequence was collected from a male donor with ankylosing spondylitis or in good health (not recorded which). CDR3 in DNA: TGTGCCAGTAGTATAAGTAGGAACACTGAAGCTTTCTTT. This translates into CASSISRNTEAFF.